Presented here are 9 T cell receptor beta chains from one specimen sequenced in a study of blood T cell repertoires in COVID-19. Measured with immunoSEQ multiplex PCR; TCRdb has only the in-frame clones, and not every one. The sample has about 400,000 clones, around 89% seen once. The sequencing input was PBMCs or T cells enriched from blood (not recorded which). These receptors came from a woman in her twenties or thirties with acute COVID-19.

The J gene is TRBJ2-3, the V gene TRBV7-8; TRBD2 is a possible D gene (5 bases). CDR3 length: 15 residues. V lost 5 bases and J 1 base, leaving 13 bases between the germline ends. Germline assignment: CDR1 SGHVS and CDR2 FQNEAQ. CDR3: CASSRGLAGTDTQYF. The CDR3 DNA follows: TGTGCCAGCAGCCGCGGACTGGCTGGCACAGATACGCAGTATTTT.

V gene TRBV6-5 combines with J gene TRBJ2-3, with D perhaps matching TRBD2 (6 bases). Germline V gives CDR1 MNHEY, CDR2 SVGAGI. V gave up 3 bases and J gave up 0 bases, with 10 bases separating them. The CDR3 spans 15 residues. CDR3 nucleotides: TGTGCCAGCAGTTATACGGCGGGGAGCACAGATACGCAGTATTTT. This encodes CASSYTAGSTDTQYF.

The chain links TRBV19 to TRBJ1-2; D is unresolved. Trimming left V 2 bases short and J 1 base short, with 11 bases between. Germline assignment: CDR1 LNHDA and CDR2 SQIVND (reference sequence). The CDR3 loop spans 15 amino acids. Here the CDR3 DNA reads TGTGCCAGTAGTATAACCCACCCAGATAACTATGGCTACACCTTC. This encodes CASSITHPDNYGYTF.

This rearrangement joins TRBV5-1 to TRBJ2-2, with a tentative D call TRBD1 (6 bases). V was cut by 0 bases and J by 4 bases, with 7 bases left in between. Germline CDR1 is SGHRS and CDR2 is YFSETQ. The CDR3 loop spans 14 amino acids. Here the CDR3 DNA reads TGCGCCAGCAGCTTGGAAGGGGGCACCGGGGAGCTGTTTTTT. As protein: CASSLEGGTGELFF.

The rearrangement links TRBV5-6 to TRBJ2-1; TRBD2 agrees at 13 bases. There are 16 residues in the CDR3. Germline assignment: CDR1 SGHDT and CDR2 YYEEEE. V gave up 0 bases and J gave up 9 bases; unmatched junction bases: 6. CDR3 nucleotides: TGTGCCAGCAGCTTGGCCTATAGACTAGCGGGGGGTGAGCAGTTCTTC. Translating it yields CASSLAYRLAGGEQFF.

The chain couples TRBV7-8 to TRBJ1-6; D is unclear. V was pared by 1 base and J by 6 bases, with 16 bases between. Looked up from germline, CDR1 is SGHVS and CDR2 is FQNEAQ. The CDR3 totals 17 residues. This chain's CDR3 is CASSLGAYTQANSPLHF. The DNA of the CDR3 is TGTGCCAGCAGCTTAGGGGCTTACACCCAGGCTAATTCACCCCTCCACTTT.

The chain links TRBV18 to TRBJ2-7, with 7 bases lining up with TRBD2. Looked up from germline, CDR1 is KGHSH and CDR2 is LQKENI. The V gene end was trimmed by 3 bases and the J gene end by 0 bases; junction bases not matched to a gene: 2. The CDR3 totals 14 residues. CDR3 coding DNA: TGTGCCAGCTCACCCAGCGGGAACTCCTACGAGCAGTACTTC. It encodes CASSPSGNSYEQYF.

This chain links TRBV18 with TRBJ1-6, with 7 positions matching TRBD1. J lost 7 bases, V lost 3 bases, and 6 bases had no gene match. Germline V gives CDR1 KGHSH, CDR2 LQKENI. The CDR3 is made up of 15 amino acids. The CDR3 spells CASSPSTGINSPLHF. The CDR3 bases are TGTGCCAGCTCACCTTCGACAGGGATAAATTCACCCCTCCACTTT.

The rearrangement uses TRBV6-4 and TRBJ2-7, with TRBD1 identical over 7 bases. The CDR3 sequence is 15 residues long. Germline CDR1 reads MRHNA; CDR2 reads SNTAGT. The J segment lost 4 bases and the V segment lost 4 bases, leaving 10 bases of the junction unmatched. CDR3 sequence reads: CASSATRDSKYEQYF. Here the CDR3 DNA reads TGTGCCAGCAGTGCCACCCGGGACAGCAAGTACGAGCAGTACTTC.